Listed here are 31 T cell receptor beta chains from one sample, sequenced in a study of blood T cell repertoires in COVID-19. Sequenced by immunoSEQ multiplex PCR; TCRdb stores in-frame clones only, minus some. Of roughly 410,000 clones listed, 80% to 90% were seen once; the top ten hold 1.2%. Sequenced sample: peripheral blood. Receptors were obtained from a man in his forties or fifties with acute or convalescent COVID-19.

The genes are TRBV27 and TRBJ2-3, with D possibly being TRBD1 (5 bases). The V end was cut by 6 bases, the J end by 4 bases, with 23 bases between. This CDR3 is 17 amino acids long. The germline gives CDR1 MNHEY, CDR2 SMNVEV (reference sequence). CDR3 protein: CASRPLGVERSPDTQYF. The CDR3 DNA reads TGTGCCAGCAGGCCGCTAGGGGTAGAAAGGTCCCCAGATACGCAGTATTTT.

The chain joins TRBV30 to TRBJ2-7; D call uncertain. The CDR3 runs 13 residues. Germline V gives CDR1 GTSNPN, CDR2 SVGIG (reference sequence). The V end was cut by 3 bases, the J end by 6 bases, with 15 bases between. The chain's CDR3 is CAWSPHVTREQYF. The CDR3 DNA follows: TGTGCCTGGAGCCCCCACGTCACTCGCGAGCAGTACTTC.

The CDR3 loop reads CASSLNGRKTLYTF. The CDR3 nucleotides are TGTGCCAGCAGTCTGAATGGCAGGAAGACGCTCTACACCTTC. The J gene is TRBJ1-2, the V gene TRBV6-5; unclear D gene. This CDR3 is 14 amino acids long. The germline V gene has CDR1 MNHEY and CDR2 SVGAGI. The germline V and J ends were trimmed by 5 bases and 10 bases, with 20 bases remaining between them.

In the case of this clone: Other DNA sequences in this specimen translate into the identical CDR3. The J gene is TRBJ2-7, the V gene TRBV28, with 9 bases that match TRBD1. This CDR3 comprises 15 residues. Germline V gene lookup returns CDR1 MDHEN and CDR2 SYDVKM. V was clipped by 5 bases and J by 0 bases; unmatched bases: 5. This CDR3 is CASSPDRGFSYEQYF. The CDR3 bases are TGTGCCAGCAGTCCCGACAGGGGGTTCTCCTACGAGCAGTACTTC.

This clone has more than one count but fewer than ten. The genes are TRBV11-2 and TRBJ2-1; a weak D match, TRBD1 (6 bases). Trimming took off 2 bases at V and 7 bases at J, with 18 bases between the two ends. Looked up from germline, CDR1 is SGHAT and CDR2 is FQNNGV. The CDR3 has 16 amino acids. The CDR3 loop reads CASSLPKNYRENEQFF. The CDR3 DNA is TGTGCCAGCAGCTTACCCAAAAATTACAGGGAAAATGAGCAGTTCTTC.

This clone occurred once. The chain recombines TRBV7-2 with TRBJ2-2, with D possibly matching TRBD2 (6 bases). CDR3 length: 16 amino acids. In germline, CDR1 is SGHTA, CDR2 FQGNSA. V lost 4 bases and J lost 5, with 17 bases in between. The CDR3 DNA reads as TGTGCCAGCAGCTCCGCGGGGTTGCGAGGAACCGGGGAGCTGTTTTTT. Its protein product is CASSSAGLRGTGELFF.

This chain links TRBV27 with TRBJ2-7, with TRBD1 matching over 7 bases. The ends lost 5 bases at V and 10 bases at J; junction bases unmatched: 17. This CDR3 is 15 amino acids long. From germline, CDR1 is MNHEY and CDR2 SMNVEV (reference sequence). CDR3: CASSVTTGLGAEQYF. The CDR3 DNA is TGTGCCAGCAGTGTGACGACAGGGTTGGGAGCAGAACAGTACTTC.

V and J are TRBV28 and TRBJ2-7; 8 nucleotides align to TRBD1. The ends lost 6 bases at V and 3 bases at J; junction bases unmatched: 16. The CDR3 loop spans 17 amino acids. Germline assignment: CDR1 MDHEN and CDR2 SYDVKM. The CDR3 sequence: CASRKSSRQGPNYEQYF. DNA of the CDR3: TGTGCCAGCAGAAAGAGCAGCCGACAGGGGCCCAACTACGAGCAGTACTTC.

In nucleotides, the CDR3 is TGCGCCAGCAGCTCCGTTGTTCCGGGGACTAGCGGTTACAATGAGCAGTTCTTC. Amino acid sequence: CASSSVVPGTSGYNEQFF. The chain carries TRBV5-1 and TRBJ2-1; 11 bases line up with TRBD2. The germline V gene encodes CDR1 SGHRS and CDR2 YFSETQ. The V gene end was trimmed by 3 bases and the J gene end by 4 bases; junction bases not matched to a gene: 12. The CDR3 contains 18 residues.

V and J are TRBV5-4 and TRBJ2-5; 8 nucleotides match TRBD1. V dropped 4 bases and J dropped 1; count of bases not matched to a gene: 12. This CDR3 contains 17 residues. Germline CDR1 and CDR2: SGHNT and YYREEE (reference sequence). CDR3 sequence: CASSLGRGREPQETQYF. The DNA of the CDR3 is TGTGCCAGCAGCCTAGGCAGGGGGCGGGAACCCCAAGAGACCCAGTACTTC. Full variable domain (rest looked up from reference TRBV5-4 and TRBJ2-5): ETGVTQSPTHLIKTRGQQVTLRCSSQSGHNTVSWYQQALGQGPQFIFQYYREEENGRGNFPPRFSGLQFPNYSSELNVNALELDDSALYLCASSLGRGREPQETQYFGPGTRLLVL.

This rearrangement joins TRBV3-1 (or the pseudogene TRBV3-2) to TRBJ1-6, with TRBD1 matching 8 bases. Germline CDR1 is LGHDT and CDR2 is YNNKEL (reference sequence). The ends lost 0 bases at V and 14 bases at J; junction bases unmatched: 12. This CDR3 is built from 16 residues. The CDR3 protein is CASSQDGGRGRRTLHF. CDR3 coding DNA: TGTGCCAGCAGCCAAGATGGCGGCAGGGGGCGCAGGACCCTCCACTTT.

The rearrangement joins TRBV5-3 to TRBJ1-2; perhaps TRBD1 as D (6 bases). TRBV5-3 is labeled an ORF, and its function is uncertain. The CDR3 has 22 amino acids. Trimming cost V 5 bases and J 8 bases, with 43 bases left between them. The CDR3 nucleotides are TGTGCCAGAAGTCACCACTGCCTGGACGACAGGTGGGCCCTTGGTAGGTCGGAAGGCTACACCTTC. Protein: CARSHHCLDDRWALGRSEGYTF.

This clone appeared once. The chain combines TRBV10-3 with TRBJ1-1; 8 bases line up with TRBD1. From germline, CDR1 is ENHRY and CDR2 SYGVKD. CDR3 length: 15 amino acids. Losses at the gene ends were 8 bases for V and 1 base for J; bases not matched to a gene: 9. In DNA form, the CDR3 reads TGTGCCATCGGGGAGGACAGGGCAAAGAACACTGAAGCTTTCTTT. Protein product: CAIGEDRAKNTEAFF.

This chain links TRBV19 with TRBJ2-5; 7 positions match TRBD1. The CDR3 extends over 15 amino acids. CDR1 LNHDA and CDR2 SQIVND come from the germline V gene (reference sequence). The J segment lost 5 bases and the V segment lost 2 bases, leaving 8 bases of the junction unmatched. The CDR3 region is CASSIQTGRGETQYF. The DNA of the CDR3 is TGTGCCAGTAGTATACAGACAGGGCGTGGGGAGACCCAGTACTTC.

The chain has TRBV5-1 and TRBJ2-1; 8 positions agree with TRBD2. The V gene end was trimmed by 3 bases and the J gene end by 8 bases; junction bases not matched to a gene: 13. The CDR3 loop spans 16 amino acids. Germline-derived CDR1 and CDR2 are SGHRS and YFSETQ. CDR3 amino acids: CASSWSVAAGVDEQFF. The CDR3 region has the DNA TGCGCCAGCAGCTGGTCGGTCGCAGCGGGAGTGGATGAGCAGTTCTTC.

The chain has TRBV5-6 and TRBJ1-1; D gene uncertain. CDR3 length equals 17 residues. Germline V CDR1 and CDR2: SGHDT, YYEEEE. V gave up 4 bases and J gave up 2 bases, with 21 bases separating them. CDR3 sequence: CASSGGWSPSPNTEAFF. CDR3 bases: TGTGCCAGCAGCGGCGGTTGGTCCCCTTCCCCCAACACTGAAGCTTTCTTT. The complete variable domain, with remaining parts taken from reference TRBV5-6 and TRBJ1-1, reads DAGVTQSPTHLIKTRGQQVTLRCSPKSGHDTVSWYQQALGQGPQFIFQYYEEEERQRGNFPDRFSGHQFPNYSSELNVNALLLGDSALYLCASSGGWSPSPNTEAFFGQGTRLTVV.

This clone has a single count. V and J are TRBV5-3 and TRBJ2-7; 11 nucleotides align to TRBD2. TRBV5-3 counts as an open reading frame of uncertain function. The CDR3 sequence is 17 residues long. With 3 bases clipped from V and 3 bases from J, the junction kept 11 bases outside the gene matches. The CDR3 bases are TGTGCCAGAAGCTCGTCCCTTAGCGGGAGGGCCGTCTACGAGCAGTACTTC. Its protein is CARSSSLSGRAVYEQYF.

CDR3 nucleotides: TGTGCCAGCACCAGGACAGGGTCCTCCTACGAGCAGTACTTC. Its protein product is CASTRTGSSYEQYF. This chain links TRBV5-6 with TRBJ2-7; 8 bases match TRBD1. V shed 6 bases, J shed 0 bases, and the junction held 5 bases outside the gene matches. CDR3 length equals 14 residues. CDR1 is SGHDT, CDR2 YYEEEE, per germline.

The chain couples TRBV12-3 or TRBV12-4 to TRBJ2-7; weak D call: TRBD2 (6 bases). Deletions cut 7 bases from V and 0 bases from J, with 10 bases between. This CDR3 has 13 amino acids. The CDR3 reads CASKRGVSYEQYF. CDR3 bases: TGTGCCAGCAAACGCGGGGTCTCCTACGAGCAGTACTTC.

The chain carries TRBV30 and TRBJ1-4; no clear D. Trimming pared 2 bases from V and 7 bases from J, leaving 5 bases between. The CDR3 runs 11 residues. The V gene's germline CDR1 is GTSNPN and CDR2 SVGIG (reference sequence). CDR3 amino acids: CAWSPGEKLFF. Here the CDR3 DNA reads TGTGCCTGGAGTCCGGGTGAAAAACTGTTTTTT. Variable domain in full (rest from reference TRBV30 and TRBJ1-4): SQTIHQWPATLVQPVGSPLSLECTVEGTSNPNLYWYRQAAGRGLQLLFYSVGIGQISSEVPQNLSASRPQDRQFILSSKKLLLSDSGFYLCAWSPGEKLFFGSGTQLSVL.

This clone was seen just once. This chain connects TRBV19 to TRBJ2-7; 9 bases are shared with TRBD1. V dropped 10 bases and J dropped 5; count of bases not matched to a gene: 6. This CDR3 has 12 residues. In germline, CDR1 is LNHDA, CDR2 SQIVND (reference sequence). The CDR3 nucleotides are TGTGCCACGCGGACAGGGGACAACGAGCAGTACTTC. Protein product: CATRTGDNEQYF.

The chain links TRBV12-3 or TRBV12-4 to TRBJ2-3; the match to TRBD1 covers 7 bases. V was pared by 5 bases and J by 4 bases, with 3 bases of the junction left unmatched. CDR3 length: 13 amino acids. CDR3 nucleotide sequence: TGTGCCAGCAGTCACAGGGGCGCAGATACGCAGTATTTT. Translated: CASSHRGADTQYF.

This chain uses TRBV9 with TRBJ1-1; no clear D. Germline CDR1 SGDLS, CDR2 YYNGEE. The CDR3 length is 14 residues. Trimming pared 0 bases from V and 0 bases from J, leaving 6 bases between. CDR3 residues: CASSVVGVNTEAFF. CDR3 nucleotides: TGTGCCAGCAGCGTAGTCGGGGTGAACACTGAAGCTTTCTTT.

The chain is built from TRBV7-3 and TRBJ2-1; a weak D match, TRBD1 (5 bases). Germline V gene data show CDR1 as SGHTA and CDR2 as FQGTGA. The CDR3 sequence is 15 residues long. Trimming took 6 bases from V and 0 from J, leaving 12 bases between them. CDR3 loop: CASSPQDISYNEQFF. DNA of the CDR3: TGTGCCAGCAGTCCACAGGATATCTCCTACAATGAGCAGTTCTTC.

This sequence joins TRBV7-6 and TRBJ2-3, with a weak D call TRBD2 (6 bases). This CDR3 spans 15 amino acids. The V end was cut by 1 base, the J end by 6 bases, with 14 bases between. The V gene's germline CDR1 is SGHVS and CDR2 FNYEAQ. The CDR3: CASSLVDGGGDTQYF. DNA for the CDR3: TGTGCCAGCAGCTTAGTCGACGGGGGTGGGGATACGCAGTATTTT. The variable domain in full, with the rest retrieved from reference TRBV7-6 and TRBJ2-3, is GAGVSQSPRYKVTKRGQDVALRCDPISGHVSLYWYRQALGQGPEFLTYFNYEAQQDKSGLPNDRFSAERPEGSISTLTIQRTEQRDSAMYRCASSLVDGGGDTQYFGPGTRLTVL.

The chain has TRBV9 and TRBJ2-3; no clear D. This CDR3 has 13 residues. Germline loops: CDR1 SGDLS, CDR2 YYNGEE. The V and J ends lost 3 bases and 8 bases respectively, with 13 bases between them. As DNA, the CDR3 is TGTGCCAGCAGCGCGAGCTTAGCCGTTACGCAGTATTTT. This sequence encodes CASSASLAVTQYF.

This clone was seen repeatedly, ten times or more. J is TRBJ1-6 and V is TRBV4-3; maybe TRBD1 (6 bases). The germline CDR1 and CDR2 sequences are LGHNA and YSLEER. V gave up 1 base and J gave up 5 bases, with 12 bases separating them. The CDR3 is made up of 16 amino acids. The CDR3 DNA follows: TGCGCCAGCAGCCAAGGAGCGTCAGGGGATAATTCACCCCTCCACTTT. It is translated as CASSQGASGDNSPLHF.

The chain recombines TRBV13 with TRBJ2-1; 9 bases are shared with TRBD2. Germline values: CDR1 PRHDT, CDR2 FYEKMQ (reference sequence). V shed 2 bases, J shed 4 bases, and the junction held 9 bases outside the gene matches. This CDR3 is built from 17 residues. CDR3 loop: CASSLPLGLALYNEQFF. Written as DNA, the CDR3 is TGTGCCAGCAGCTTACCACTTGGACTAGCGCTTTACAATGAGCAGTTCTTC.

V and J are TRBV6-1 and TRBJ2-7; the match to TRBD1 covers 8 bases. J was trimmed by 7 bases and V by 0 bases; bases with no gene match: 5. CDR1 is MNHNS, CDR2 SASEGT, per germline. This CDR3 has 14 residues. The DNA of the CDR3 is TGTGCCAGCAGTGAAGCGTTAGGGACAGGAGAGCAGTACTTC. This codes for CASSEALGTGEQYF.

DNA for the CDR3: TGCAGTGCTAGTGACGGGGGACAGGGGGACACCGGGGAGCTGTTTTTT. As protein: CSASDGGQGDTGELFF. This chain connects TRBV20-1 to TRBJ2-2, with 11 bases identical to TRBD1. From germline, CDR1 is DFQATT and CDR2 SNEGSKA (reference sequence). Germline trimming cut 3 bases from V and 3 bases from J; bases unmatched to any gene: 6. The length of the CDR3 is 16 residues.

The rearrangement uses TRBV27 and TRBJ1-2; a weak D match, TRBD1 (6 bases). The CDR3 has 12 amino acids. V lost 6 bases to trimming and J lost 10 bases, with 15 bases between them. CDR1 MNHEY and CDR2 SMNVEV come from the germline V gene (reference sequence). The CDR3 here is CASRQGSRDYTF. The CDR3 DNA reads as TGTGCCAGCAGACAGGGATCTAGGGACTACACCTTC.